The next 19 T cell receptor beta chains were all read from a single sample in a study of blood T cell repertoires in COVID-19. Clones were sequenced by immunoSEQ multiplex PCR, and TCRdb holds only the in-frame ones, with some missing. The sample lists fewer than 300,000 clones; approximately 91% were seen once. Sequenced: PBMCs or T cells enriched from blood (not recorded which). The receptors originated from a woman aged 40 to 49 with acute COVID-19.

The chain employs TRBV4-1 and TRBJ1-4, with no clear D. Trimming cost V 4 bases and J 3 bases, with 15 bases left between them. The CDR3 loop spans 16 amino acids. The V gene's germline CDR1 is MGHRA and CDR2 YSYEKL. The CDR3 reads CASSPQPTISNEKLFF. DNA for the CDR3: TGCGCCAGCAGCCCTCAGCCAACTATATCTAATGAAAAACTGTTTTTT.

As concerns this clone: Other DNA sequences in the sample encode the same CDR3. V is TRBV5-1 and J is TRBJ1-6; TRBD1 might be the D (6 bases). Germline CDR1 is SGHRS and CDR2 is YFSETQ. The CDR3 length is 13 residues. V lost 0 bases and J 10 bases, leaving 8 bases between the germline ends. The CDR3, as DNA: TGCGCCAGCAGCTTGGCAGGGGTATCACCCCTCCACTTT. This encodes CASSLAGVSPLHF.

The CDR3 sequence is CASSPSPADAGYNEQFF. The DNA for the CDR3 is TGCGCCAGCAGCCCATCCCCCGCGGATGCCGGATACAATGAGCAGTTCTTC. The gene calls are TRBV5-1 and TRBJ2-1, with D unclear. Germline values: CDR1 SGHRS, CDR2 YFSETQ. The ends were cut back, 4 bases at V and 4 bases at J, with 21 bases in the middle. The CDR3 spans 17 residues.

The genes are TRBV19 and TRBJ1-5; 9 positions match TRBD1. V lost 3 bases, J lost 6 bases, and 3 bases stayed unmatched. Germline assignment: CDR1 LNHDA and CDR2 SQIVND (reference sequence). The CDR3 is 14 residues long. The CDR3: CASSIDRGSQPQHF. The CDR3 DNA reads TGTGCCAGTAGTATCGACAGGGGGAGTCAGCCCCAGCATTTT.

To note about this clone: The sample carries other DNA sequences with the same CDR3. V usage is TRBV5-1 and J usage is TRBJ1-5; D not resolved. V lost 0 bases and J 3 bases, leaving 7 bases between the germline ends. The germline gives CDR1 SGHRS, CDR2 YFSETQ. The CDR3 length is 14 residues. CDR3 coding DNA: TGCGCCAGCAGCTTGGATGGAGTCAATCAGCCCCAGCATTTT. It is translated as CASSLDGVNQPQHF.

The chain couples TRBV7-2 to TRBJ2-7; TRBD1 might be the D (5 bases). Germline CDR1 reads SGHTA; CDR2 reads FQGNSA. Trimming took 7 bases from V and 4 from J, leaving 14 bases between them. There are 13 residues in the CDR3. The CDR3 spells CASTSFQGYEQYF. The CDR3 DNA sequence: TGTGCCAGCACCTCCTTTCAGGGATACGAGCAGTACTTC.

The chain links TRBV4-2 to TRBJ1-5; D is ambiguous. V lost 0 bases to trimming and J lost 2 bases, with 8 bases between them. Germline V gene lookup returns CDR1 LGHNA and CDR2 YNFKEQ. CDR3 length: 15 residues. This chain's CDR3 is CASSQDLTRNQPQHF. The CDR3 DNA reads as TGTGCCAGCAGCCAAGATCTGACTCGCAATCAGCCCCAGCATTTT.

The CDR3 sequence: CASSPRDRNSPLHF. In DNA, the CDR3 is TGTGCCAGCAGCCCCAGGGACAGAAATTCACCCCTCCACTTT. The chain joins TRBV7-3 to TRBJ1-6, with TRBD1 matching over 7 bases. J gave up 7 bases and V 5 bases, and 5 bases lay outside the gene matches. Looked up from germline, CDR1 is SGHTA and CDR2 is FQGTGA. This CDR3 has 14 amino acids.

The J gene is TRBJ1-1, the V gene TRBV19; weak D call: TRBD1 (6 bases). Germline CDR1 and CDR2: LNHDA and SQIVND (reference sequence). V was shortened by 7 bases and J by 1 base, with 10 bases between the two germline ends. The CDR3 consists of 13 residues. The CDR3: CASIPGQNTEAFF. The CDR3 nucleotides read TGTGCCAGTATCCCGGGACAGAACACTGAAGCTTTCTTT.

This clone is a singleton in its sample. The genes are TRBV5-6 and TRBJ2-3, with D possibly being TRBD2 (6 bases). The ends were cut back, 4 bases at V and 6 bases at J, with 9 bases in the middle. Germline CDR1 and CDR2: SGHDT and YYEEEE. CDR3 size: 12 residues. CDR3 amino acids: CASSGAGDTQYF. In nucleotides, the CDR3 is TGTGCCAGCAGCGGAGCGGGTGATACGCAGTATTTT. Looking up the rest from reference TRBV5-6 and TRBJ2-3 gives the full variable domain: DAGVTQSPTHLIKTRGQQVTLRCSPKSGHDTVSWYQQALGQGPQFIFQYYEEEERQRGNFPDRFSGHQFPNYSSELNVNALLLGDSALYLCASSGAGDTQYFGPGTRLTVL.

The chain links TRBV7-6 to TRBJ2-1; D possibly corresponds to TRBD2 (5 bases). The CDR3 extends over 17 amino acids. V gave up 5 bases and J gave up 7 bases, with 24 bases separating them. Germline V gene sequence: CDR1 SGHVS, CDR2 FNYEAQ. As DNA, the CDR3 is TGTGCCAGCAGCCCCGGGCAGGCACACCGGACTTCGAATGAGCAGTTCTTC. Translated: CASSPGQAHRTSNEQFF. The full variable domain, with the rest looked up from reference TRBV7-6 and TRBJ2-1, is GAGVSQSPRYKVTKRGQDVALRCDPISGHVSLYWYRQALGQGPEFLTYFNYEAQQDKSGLPNDRFSAERPEGSISTLTIQRTEQRDSAMYRCASSPGQAHRTSNEQFFGPGTRLTVL.

This clone was seen more than once but under ten times. The chain combines TRBV5-4 with TRBJ2-7, with a tentative D call TRBD1 (6 bases). CDR1 is SGHNT and CDR2 is YYREEE in the germline V gene (reference sequence). The V end lost 2 bases, the J end lost 4 bases, and 13 bases lay between the germline ends. CDR3 length equals 14 residues. The CDR3 nucleotides read TGTGCCAGCAGCTTACAGGGCACCGATTACGAGCAGTACTTC. Translating it yields CASSLQGTDYEQYF.

The rearrangement links TRBV2 to TRBJ2-3; D is perhaps TRBD1 (6 bases). Looked up from germline, CDR1 is SNHLY and CDR2 is FYNNEI. The ends were cut back, 6 bases at V and 5 bases at J, with 9 bases in the middle. CDR3 length: 12 amino acids. DNA of the CDR3: TGTGCCAGCAGATTGACAGGAGATACGCAGTATTTT. Protein sequence: CASRLTGDTQYF.

This chain links TRBV5-6 with TRBJ2-3; 12 bases align to TRBD2. The ends lost 2 bases at V and 5 bases at J; junction bases unmatched: 12. The CDR3 extends over 18 amino acids. Germline CDR1 is SGHDT and CDR2 is YYEEEE. This CDR3 reads CASSFGLAGGPGRDTQYF. In DNA, the CDR3 is TGTGCCAGCAGCTTCGGCCTAGCGGGAGGGCCGGGAAGAGATACGCAGTATTTT.

The genes are TRBV7-9 and TRBJ1-1, with unresolved D. The V end lost 8 bases, the J end lost 4 bases, and 17 bases lay between the germline ends. The CDR3 consists of 14 residues. The germline gives CDR1 SEHNR, CDR2 FQNEAQ (reference sequence). This chain's CDR3 is CASGSLRLRTEAFF. CDR3 coding DNA: TGTGCCAGCGGGAGCTTACGTCTCCGCACTGAAGCTTTCTTT.

The chain links TRBV12-3 or TRBV12-4 to TRBJ2-5, with D possibly matching TRBD1 (5 bases). CDR3 length: 13 amino acids. Between the trimmed V and J ends, which lost 6 bases and 5 bases, there was a span of 13 bases. For the CDR3, the DNA is TGTGCCAGCAGGCCAGGGTTTGCCGAGACCCAGTACTTC. Its translation is CASRPGFAETQYF.

There are a few counts of this clone. The V and J genes are TRBV24-1 and TRBJ2-1; the D gene is possibly TRBD1 (5 bases). Trimming removed 6 bases at V and 1 base at J, with 9 bases between. The CDR3 is 14 residues long. Germline-derived CDR1 and CDR2 are KGHDR and SFDVKD. The chain's CDR3 is CATSSGYSYNEQFF. The CDR3 DNA follows: TGTGCCACCAGTTCAGGGTATTCCTACAATGAGCAGTTCTTC.

This chain connects TRBV28 to TRBJ2-1, with 9 bases that match TRBD2. Trimming removed 6 bases from V and 11 bases from J; junction bases left unmatched: 8. CDR3 length: 13 residues. In germline, CDR1 is MDHEN, CDR2 SYDVKM. The CDR3 DNA sequence: TGTGCCAGCAGCCTCGGAGCGGGAGGAAAGCAGTTCTTC. Translating gives CASSLGAGGKQFF.

The rearrangement uses TRBV9 and TRBJ2-3, with 8 bases identical to TRBD2. Losses at the gene ends were 0 bases for V and 4 bases for J; bases not matched to a gene: 7. The CDR3 covers 16 residues. Germline CDR1 SGDLS, CDR2 YYNGEE. The CDR3: CASSVGPGGSPDTQYF. The DNA for the CDR3 is TGTGCCAGCAGCGTAGGCCCGGGGGGGTCGCCAGATACGCAGTATTTT.